The subject of this entry is one T cell receptor beta chain. This clone has just a few counts. It lacks a known antigen. Per-nucleotide qualities are absent, and no much larger clonotype sits a single base away. The sample comes from a study of cytomegalovirus exposure and HLA in healthy donors (dated by TCRdb to the late 2010s). For the study in its entirety: An earlier analysis of several hundred of the donors reported about 250 Gb of sequence data and 117 million unique TCR beta sequences from approximately 180 million T cells. Every repertoire in the discovery cohort had been generated on one and the same sequencing platform. In an earlier analysis of 587 of the donors, high-throughput TCR beta sequencing was used to judge whether each TCR beta V gene segment behaved as functional or pseudogenic. In a later genetic analysis, genome-wide SNP genotypes for about 65% of the roughly 670 donors were used, and that subset was treated as a discovery cohort. Donor age, sex, ethnicity and CMV serostatus were compiled together with the repertoire data. HLA typing covered class I and class II loci at four-digit resolution. The number of typed donors differed by locus: about 620-630 for A, B, C, DRB1 and DQB1; some 540 for DQA1; some 610 for DPA1; and roughly 470 for DPB1. A separate validation cohort of about 110 different subjects was used in addition to the 666-subject first cohort. To predict cytomegalovirus infection status, the study combined high-throughput TCR immunosequencing, statistical association of individual TCRs with disease status, and machine learning. The later analysis used no new phenotypic data to find candidate immune exposures, relying instead on TCR beta sequences and their occurrence across donors. Among the roughly 390 genotyped donors, around 79% belonged to the genetic ancestry cluster associated with self-reported Caucasian donors. An early release covering over 500 HLA-typed donors comprised about 300 gigabases of sequencing data and about 90 million unique TCR sequences. The T cell repertoires of several hundred subjects were profiled by immunosequencing and related to cytomegalovirus serostatus. A later analysis re-analyzed previously published TCR beta repertoires from hundreds of donors and added high-resolution HLA genotyping to study TCR occurrence patterns. Across about 370 genotyped donors of the cohort, an average of approximately 240,000 unique TCR beta nucleotide sequences per donor were sequenced, and approximately 17% of those sequences were non-productive. Because of strong linkage in the cohort, five DR-DQ haplotypes were treated as single units for association and clustering. The study aimed to test whether signatures of past pathogen exposure could be identified by cataloging public T cell receptors. What the authors observed across the whole study: Assigning TCR associations to individual alleles was difficult when HLA alleles, especially DR and DQ, strongly co-occurred. A further reported finding was that TCR beta sequences accurately predicted the HLA-A and HLA-B alleles for most subjects in the first cohort. A cluster of highly shared sequence variants was judged likely to represent a technical artifact of the sequencing pipeline. Roughly uniform sequencing depth across donors was assumed in presence/absence analyses, although this assumption may not hold. At a false discovery rate of 0.05, a later analysis linked fewer than 20,000 TCR beta sequences to specific HLA alleles. Correlated functional status among segregating V segments might be attributable to linkage disequilibrium, but an unknown experimental factor could not be ruled out. In a later analysis, TCR association rates were found to vary across HLA loci, with the most associated TCRs seen for DRB1 alleles and the fewest for HLA-C alleles. The earlier analysis of approximately 540 of the donors excluded some 15 rarely observed V segments, including chromosome 9 orphons, because counts were too low. The classifier was reported to diagnose cytomegalovirus status with high specificity and sensitivity in both the original cohort and the validation cohort. V-gene and J-gene trimming of TCR beta chains was associated with a missense DCLRE1C variant in a later genetic analysis, and the association was replicated in an independent cohort. According to a later genetic analysis, donors in an Asian-associated ancestry cluster had fewer N-insertions in productive TCRs than the approximately 670-donor mean. Most TCR sequences were seen in very few donors, while some public TCRs were found in many individuals. A few of the identified cytomegalovirus-associated TCR beta chains were confirmed in vitro to be specific for cytomegalovirus antigens. Some IMGT-functional V segments, including TRBV6-2 and TRBV6-3, could not be distinguished by the 87-base-pair reads and were therefore excluded. Because HLA typing was missing for some donors at each locus, association tests included only the typed subset. For the cohort, immune exposure information was limited to CMV serostatus. According to a later analysis, parvovirus B19, influenza, CMV and Epstein-Barr virus appeared linked to several top co-occurrence clusters. In an earlier analysis of 500 to 650 of the donors, most TCR beta V segments appeared in productive rearrangements about 90% or about 30% of the time, broadly matching IMGT annotations. The authors suggested that the approach could potentially be generalized to other disease states and immunological phenotypes. Only TCR beta chains were sequenced in this cohort, and the absence of alpha or paired-chain data limited detectable features. In a later analysis, HLA-associated TCR beta chains showed more clonal expansion and lower generation probabilities than non-associated chains that were equally common. According to a later analysis, most CMV-associated TCR beta chains appeared to be HLA-restricted, and the HLA associations seemed to be driven largely by CMV exposure. The study listed approximately 150 TCR beta chains as associated with cytomegalovirus.

CDR1 and CDR2 (ENHRY, SYGVKD) derive from the germline V gene. V is clipped by 10 bases and J by 3 bases, and the sequence between their germline boundaries is 7 bases long. Reading from cysteine to phenylalanine, the CDR3 counts 11 amino acids. Left in the record is the CDR3 DNA by itself, 33 bases read in frame from the first base. The cohort was made up of several hundred healthy bone marrow donors. At the time of sampling, all cohort members were nominally healthy, though unrecorded immune exposures were likely present. The donor tested CMV seropositive and was one of the 289 seropositive cohort members. Each donor provided a peripheral blood sample, and peripheral blood mononuclear cells were used for TCR beta sequencing. The Qiagen DNeasy Blood Extraction Kit was used to extract genomic DNA from the blood cell samples. The library was obtained by the immunoSEQ multiplex PCR assay. For the multiplex PCR, a mixture combining 60 forward primers for TCR Vbeta segments and 13 reverse primers for TCR Jbeta segments was used. A multiplex PCR assay on genomic DNA amplified the CDR3 region of rearranged TCR beta genes. On the Illumina HiSeq System, the amplified TCR beta libraries were sequenced as 87-base-pair reads. Per the original workflow: Across the 670 or so repertoires, a later analysis counted around 80 million unique TCR beta chains, roughly 11 million of which were shared by at least two donors. A nearest-neighbor algorithm error-corrected the raw reads and collapsed the reads into unique sequences, merging closely related sequences to remove PCR and sequencing errors. To assign V, D and J gene segments, CDR3 sequences were aligned to IMGT reference sequences. For a sequence to be retained, a match of at least six nucleotides was required to both a V gene segment and a J gene segment. Rearrangements were called productive when the CDR3 lacked stop codons and stayed in frame with V and J; all others were non-productive. CDR3 was defined according to IMGT convention as the region running from the second conserved V-encoded cysteine to the conserved J-encoded phenylalanine. Sequences without an unambiguous match to a single V gene segment were excluded from the earlier analysis of 587 of the donors. An earlier analysis of a few hundred of the donors classified V segments as functional when productive rearrangements were above 56.7% and as segregating when the standard deviation between donors was above 5%. A statistical classification framework was built for diagnosing cytomegalovirus status from the catalog of TCR beta chain sequences. V and J gene assignment, in a later analysis, came from comparing TCR nucleotide sequences with IMGT/GENE-DB human TR gene sequences. A later analysis assigned CDR3 sequences and most-parsimonious VDJ recombination scenarios with the TCRdist pipeline. In a later analysis, every TCR beta chain was defined by the combination of its CDR3 amino acid sequence and its V-gene family, and reads without a unique V-gene family were dropped. A later analysis removed 600 or so highly shared, low-generation-probability nucleotide sequences to deal with suspected cross-contamination and a sequencing artifact. A later analysis calculated a clonal expansion index for each public chain from normalized within-repertoire ranks of inferred template counts. Generation probabilities in a later analysis came from a VDJ recombination model fitted to out-of-frame rearrangements, and those results were checked against IGoR. A later analysis scored TCR-TCR, TCR-HLA and TCR-CMV co-occurrence with hypergeometric tests, applying a repertoire-size bias correction to TCR pairs. False discovery rates were estimated in a later analysis by permuting HLA or CMV assignments 20 times. A later analysis grouped co-occurring TCRs with DBSCAN, adding TCRdist sequence similarity when clustering within HLA-allele-positive subsets. Repertoires with fewer than 30,000 or more than 120,000 public chains were left out of co-occurrence clustering, as were about 5 repertoires with anomalous nucleotide sharing. The immuneACCESS repertoire file appears here via TCRdb, limited to in-frame rearrangements. These files lack a portion of the clones; in checked studies, under half of the deficit traces to unresolved V genes, and the cause of the others is not known. From that table come the V and J calls and clone size; the DNA was used to work out D and trimming. This sample is represented by more than 55,000 clones; 65% to 75% of them were singletons. The ten largest account for around 10% of the sample.

The V gene is TRBV10-3 and the J gene is TRBJ1-5; the D segment cannot be called with confidence. The material sequenced was PBMCs. This TCR came from a woman in her fifties or sixties in good health and CMV-seropositive. The CDR3 corresponds to CATGSNQPQHF. Read as DNA, the sequence is TGTGCCACGGGGTCCAATCAGCCCCAGCATTTT.